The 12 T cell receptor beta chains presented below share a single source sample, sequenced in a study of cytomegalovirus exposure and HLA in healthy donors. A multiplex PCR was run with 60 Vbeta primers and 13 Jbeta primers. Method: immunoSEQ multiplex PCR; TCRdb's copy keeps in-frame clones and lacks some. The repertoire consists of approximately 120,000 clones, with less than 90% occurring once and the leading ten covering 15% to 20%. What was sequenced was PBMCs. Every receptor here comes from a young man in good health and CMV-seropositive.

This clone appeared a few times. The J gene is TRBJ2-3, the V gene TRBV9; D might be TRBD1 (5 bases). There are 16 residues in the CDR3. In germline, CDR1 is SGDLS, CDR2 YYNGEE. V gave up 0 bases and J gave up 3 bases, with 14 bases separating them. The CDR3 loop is CASSVAGRQQTDTQYF. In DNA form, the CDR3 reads TGTGCCAGCAGCGTAGCTGGAAGACAGCAGACAGATACGCAGTATTTT.

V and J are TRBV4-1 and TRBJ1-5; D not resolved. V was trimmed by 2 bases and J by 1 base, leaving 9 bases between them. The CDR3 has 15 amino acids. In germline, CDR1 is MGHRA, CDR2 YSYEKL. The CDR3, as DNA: TGCGCCAGCAGCCAACCTATTAGAAGCAATCAGCCCCAGCATTTT. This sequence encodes CASSQPIRSNQPQHF.

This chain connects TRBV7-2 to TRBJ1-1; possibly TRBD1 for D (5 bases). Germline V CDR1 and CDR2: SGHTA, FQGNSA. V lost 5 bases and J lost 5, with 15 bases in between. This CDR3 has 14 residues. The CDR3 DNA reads TGTGCCAGCAGCAGGCAGGGTGTGGGGACTGAAGCTTTCTTT. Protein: CASSRQGVGTEAFF.

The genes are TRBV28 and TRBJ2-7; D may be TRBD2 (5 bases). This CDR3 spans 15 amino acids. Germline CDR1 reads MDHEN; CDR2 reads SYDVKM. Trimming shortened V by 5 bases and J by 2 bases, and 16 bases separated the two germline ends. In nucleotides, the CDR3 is TGTGCCAGCAGTAACCTACGGGGTAATGCCTACGAGCAGTACTTC. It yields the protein CASSNLRGNAYEQYF.

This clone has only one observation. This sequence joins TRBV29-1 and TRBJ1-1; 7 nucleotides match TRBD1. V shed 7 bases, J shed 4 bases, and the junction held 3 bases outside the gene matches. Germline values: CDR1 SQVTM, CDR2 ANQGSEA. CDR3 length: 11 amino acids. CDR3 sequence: CSADRATEAFF. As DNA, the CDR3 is TGCAGCGCCGACAGGGCCACTGAAGCTTTCTTT.

The CDR3 here is CASRKGTDFMNTEAFF. CDR3 nucleotides: TGTGCCAGCAGGAAAGGGACAGACTTTATGAACACTGAAGCTTTCTTT. This chain uses TRBV2 with TRBJ1-1; TRBD1 matches 7 bases. V lost 6 bases, J lost 0 bases, and 10 bases stayed unmatched. The CDR3 covers 16 residues. Germline values: CDR1 SNHLY, CDR2 FYNNEI. The full variable domain, in which reference TRBV2 and TRBJ1-1 provide the parts outside the CDR3, is EPEVTQTPSHQVTQMGQEVILRCVPISNHLYFYWYRQILGQKVEFLVSFYNNEISEKSEIFDDQFSVERPDGSNFTLKIRSTKLEDSAMYFCASRKGTDFMNTEAFFGQGTRLTVV.

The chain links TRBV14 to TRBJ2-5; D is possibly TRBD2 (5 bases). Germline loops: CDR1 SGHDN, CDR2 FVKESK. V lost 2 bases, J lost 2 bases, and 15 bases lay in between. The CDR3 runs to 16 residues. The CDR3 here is CASSQRSDSIQETQYF. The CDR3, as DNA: TGTGCCAGCAGCCAAAGGTCGGACTCAATTCAAGAGACCCAGTACTTC.

This chain's CDR3 is CASSPRDRGLSGYTF. CDR3 in DNA: TGTGCCAGCAGTCCCCGGGACAGGGGGTTAAGTGGCTACACCTTC. The chain carries TRBV28 and TRBJ1-2, with TRBD1 matching 11 bases. Germline trimming cut 5 bases from V and 7 bases from J; bases unmatched to any gene: 9. CDR3 size: 15 residues. The germline V gene encodes CDR1 MDHEN and CDR2 SYDVKM.

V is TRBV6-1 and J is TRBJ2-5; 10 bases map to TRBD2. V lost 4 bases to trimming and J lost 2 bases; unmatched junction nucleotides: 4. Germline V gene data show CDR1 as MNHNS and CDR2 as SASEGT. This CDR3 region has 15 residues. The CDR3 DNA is TGTGCCAGCAGTGTAACTAGCGGGGTACAAGAGACCCAGTACTTC. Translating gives CASSVTSGVQETQYF.

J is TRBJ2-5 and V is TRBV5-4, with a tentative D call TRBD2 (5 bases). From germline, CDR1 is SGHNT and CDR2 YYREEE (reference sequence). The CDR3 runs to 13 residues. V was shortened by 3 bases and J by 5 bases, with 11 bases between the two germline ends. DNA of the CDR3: TGTGCCAGCAGCTGGGGAGCTCCCGAGACCCAGTACTTC. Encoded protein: CASSWGAPETQYF.

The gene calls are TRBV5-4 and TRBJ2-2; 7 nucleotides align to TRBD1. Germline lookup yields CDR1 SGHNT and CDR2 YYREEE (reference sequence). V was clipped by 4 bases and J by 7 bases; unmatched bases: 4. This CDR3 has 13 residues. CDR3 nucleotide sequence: TGTGCCAGCAGCACACAGGGGCTCGGGGAGCTGTTTTTT. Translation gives CASSTQGLGELFF.

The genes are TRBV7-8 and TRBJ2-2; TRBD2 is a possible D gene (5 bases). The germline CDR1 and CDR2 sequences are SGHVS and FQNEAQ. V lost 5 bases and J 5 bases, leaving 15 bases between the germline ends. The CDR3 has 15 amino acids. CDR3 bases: TGTGCCAGCAGCCCGACATACACGGGGACCGGGGAGCTGTTTTTT. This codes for CASSPTYTGTGELFF.